This is a list of T cell receptor beta chains from one sample in a study of cytomegalovirus exposure and HLA in healthy donors. The method was immunoSEQ multiplex PCR; TCRdb's version includes in-frame clones alone and lacks a portion of them. The repertoire consists of 100,000 to 150,000 clones, with about 78% occurring once and the leading ten covering 3% to 4%. The sample was PBMCs. The receptors stem from a young man in good health and CMV-seronegative. Both conserved end residues are part of each CDR3. Fields, in order: CDR3 protein, CDR3 DNA, J gene, V gene, D gene, clone size. The D gene is left open where the match is weak. The size of a clone is reported for some rows only, either as once, few or many, or as a class for expanded clones.

CARVESSYNSPLHF,TGCGCCCGAGTAGAAAGCTCCTATAATTCACCCCTCCACTTT,TRBJ1-6,TRBV10-1,NA,NA
CASSFTGTSNQPQHF,TGTGCCAGCAGTTTTACAGGGACTAGCAATCAGCCCCAGCATTTT,TRBJ1-5,TRBV6-5,NA,NA
CASSTGTSTQETQYF,TGTGCCAGCTCGACCGGGACTAGTACTCAAGAGACCCAGTACTTC,TRBJ2-5,TRBV9,TRBD2,NA
CASSQDGTEFYEQYF,TGCGCCAGCAGCCAAGATGGGACAGAGTTCTACGAGCAGTACTTC,TRBJ2-7,TRBV4-1,TRBD1,few
CASSWGQAYEQYF,TGTGCCAGCAGCTGGGGCCAAGCCTACGAGCAGTACTTC,TRBJ2-7,TRBV11-3,NA,NA
CASSDEAGNEKLFF,TGTGCCAGCAGTGATGAGGCAGGGAATGAAAAACTGTTTTTT,TRBJ1-4,TRBV6-1,NA,NA
CASTVLGTGYTF,TGTGCCAGCACCGTGCTAGGAACGGGCTACACCTTC,TRBJ1-2,TRBV28,NA,once
CASSSGTGHTLQETQYF,TGTGCTAGCAGCTCCGGGACAGGGCATACACTCCAAGAGACCCAGTACTTC,TRBJ2-5,TRBV7-7,TRBD1,NA
CATSRDRRDNQPQHF,TGTGCCACCAGCAGAGACCGCAGGGACAATCAGCCCCAGCATTTT,TRBJ1-5,TRBV15,NA,once
CASNGGLLNTDTQYF,TGTGCCAGCAATGGTGGACTGTTAAACACAGATACGCAGTATTTT,TRBJ2-3,TRBV2,NA,NA
CASSVNRGYTEAFF,TGTGCCAGCAGCGTAAACAGGGGGTATACTGAAGCTTTCTTT,TRBJ1-1,TRBV5-4,TRBD1,NA
CASSLQPRGAEPTDTQYF,TGCGCCAGCAGCCTTCAACCCCGCGGGGCAGAACCCACAGATACGCAGTATTTT,TRBJ2-3,TRBV4-1,NA,once
CSSSLANIEAFF,TGTTCCAGCAGCTTAGCGAACATTGAAGCTTTCTTT,TRBJ1-1,TRBV7-9,NA,NA
CASSPTGGATNEKLFF,TGTGCCAGCAGCCCCACAGGGGGCGCAACTAATGAAAAACTGTTTTTT,TRBJ1-4,TRBV5-4,TRBD1,NA
CASSHLAGGPYEQYF,TGCGCCAGCAGCCACTTAGCGGGGGGGCCCTACGAGCAGTACTTC,TRBJ2-7,TRBV4-1,TRBD2,NA
CATVQGAGTGELFF,TGCGCCACCGTACAGGGGGCGGGCACCGGGGAGCTGTTTTTT,TRBJ2-2,TRBV10-2,TRBD1,NA
CAARQGGMNTEAFF,TGTGCCGCCCGACAGGGGGGCATGAACACTGAAGCTTTCTTT,TRBJ1-1,TRBV28,TRBD1,NA
CASSLVLLASSSYNEQFF,TGTGCCAGCAGCTTGGTCCTACTAGCCTCGAGCTCCTACAATGAGCAGTTCTTC,TRBJ2-1,TRBV5-4,NA,NA
CASSYATSGGTDTQYF,TGTGCCAGCAGCTACGCGACTAGCGGGGGCACAGATACGCAGTATTTT,TRBJ2-3,TRBV5-6,TRBD2,NA
CASSLKPSAYEQYF,TGTGCCAGCAGCTTAAAGCCTTCCGCCTACGAGCAGTACTTC,TRBJ2-7,TRBV11-2,NA,NA
CASSLARTGAYEQYF,TGTGCCAGCAGTTTAGCGAGGACAGGGGCCTACGAGCAGTACTTC,TRBJ2-7,TRBV28,TRBD1,NA
CASSLVVNEQFF,TGTGCCAGCAGCTTAGTAGTCAATGAGCAGTTCTTC,TRBJ2-1,TRBV5-6,NA,NA
CSVAGGVSYEQYF,TGCAGCGTTGCCGGTGGAGTTTCCTACGAGCAGTACTTC,TRBJ2-7,TRBV29-1,NA,NA
CASSLGRGRPNEKLFF,TGTGCCAGCAGCTTGGGGAGGGGTAGGCCTAATGAAAAACTGTTTTTT,TRBJ1-4,TRBV7-3,NA,NA
CASTDRGVRSTDTQYF,TGTGCCAGCACGGACAGGGGGGTTAGGAGCACAGATACGCAGTATTTT,TRBJ2-3,TRBV5-4,TRBD1,few
CASIGQGDEQFF,TGCGCCAGCATTGGACAGGGGGATGAGCAGTTCTTC,TRBJ2-1,TRBV10-2,TRBD1,NA
CANTSETQYF,TGTGCCAACACGTCGGAGACCCAGTACTTC,TRBJ2-5,TRBV27,NA,NA
CASSLRDTYEQYF,TGTGCCAGCTCACTCAGGGACACCTACGAGCAGTACTTC,TRBJ2-7,TRBV18,NA,NA
CASSFAAAYEQYF,TGTGCCAGCAGCTTTGCGGCTGCCTACGAGCAGTACTTC,TRBJ2-7,TRBV11-2,NA,NA
CASSGLDIDLEAFF,TGTGCCAGCAGCGGATTAGACATCGACCTTGAAGCTTTCTTT,TRBJ1-1,TRBV5-6,NA,NA
CASSYSVGTGSEKLFF,TGTGCCAGCAGTTACTCGGTCGGGACAGGGAGTGAAAAACTGTTTTTT,TRBJ1-4,TRBV6-5,TRBD1,few
CASSERHQGGLPEQYF,TGTGCCAGCAGTGAAAGACATCAGGGAGGACTACCCGAGCAGTACTTC,TRBJ2-7,TRBV6-1,NA,NA
CASSGTGSTDTQYF,TGCGCCAGCAGCGGAACAGGGTCCACAGATACGCAGTATTTT,TRBJ2-3,TRBV5-1,NA,NA
CASSLGTGVQETQYF,TGCGCCAGCAGCTTGGGAACAGGGGTACAAGAGACCCAGTACTTC,TRBJ2-5,TRBV5-1,TRBD1,NA
CASSLKMTGDAYEQYF,TGTGCCAGCAGTTTAAAGATGACAGGGGATGCCTACGAGCAGTACTTC,TRBJ2-7,TRBV28,TRBD1,NA
CASSLSNYGYTF,TGTGCCAGCAGTTTGTCGAACTATGGCTACACCTTC,TRBJ1-2,TRBV28,NA,NA
CASSEQQGGYRPLHF,TGTGCCAGCAGTGAACAACAGGGGGGTTACAGACCCCTCCACTTT,TRBJ1-6,TRBV6-1,TRBD1,NA
CASSLLRQGASGRYF,TGTGCCAGCAGTTTATTGAGACAGGGGGCTTCGGGGCGGTACTTC,TRBJ2-7,TRBV28,TRBD1,NA
CASSKRGTRNEQFF,TGTGCCAGCAGTAAGCGGGGGACCCGGAATGAGCAGTTCTTC,TRBJ2-1,TRBV9,TRBD2,NA
CASSAWRTGENTGELFF,TGTGCCAGCAGTGCGTGGAGGACAGGAGAAAACACCGGGGAGCTGTTTTTT,TRBJ2-2,TRBV2,TRBD1,NA
CASSLLTEAFF,TGTGCCAGCAGCTTACTAACTGAAGCTTTCTTT,TRBJ1-1,TRBV11-2,NA,NA
CASSQDAGPGSGNTIYF,TGTGCCAGCAGCCAAGATGCGGGGCCGGGGTCTGGAAACACCATATATTTT,TRBJ1-3,TRBV4-2,NA,NA
CASSATPGLATETQYF,TGTGCCAGCAGCGCGACTCCGGGACTAGCCACAGAGACCCAGTACTTC,TRBJ2-5,TRBV9,TRBD2,NA
CASRNRGFGEAFF,TGTGCCAGCAGGAACAGGGGGTTTGGTGAAGCTTTCTTT,TRBJ1-1,TRBV6-5,TRBD1,NA
CASRSGRHTGELFF,TGTGCCAGCAGGAGTGGCAGACATACCGGGGAGCTGTTTTTT,TRBJ2-2,TRBV6-1,NA,few
CASSKGPGQGRTQPQHF,TGTGCCAGCAGTAAGGGTCCGGGACAGGGACGGACTCAGCCCCAGCATTTT,TRBJ1-5,TRBV27,TRBD1,NA
CASSLKSGQGFGNGYTF,TGTGCCAGCAGCTTAAAATCAGGACAGGGGTTTGGAAATGGCTACACCTTC,TRBJ1-2,TRBV7-3,TRBD1,few
CASSLLPSEDGYTF,TGTGCCAGCAGCCTACTGCCTTCAGAGGATGGCTACACCTTC,TRBJ1-2,TRBV5-5,NA,NA
CASSSRQGARSEAFF,TGTGCCAGCAGCTCGCGACAGGGGGCGAGGAGTGAAGCTTTCTTT,TRBJ1-1,TRBV5-4,TRBD1,NA
CASGLNTQVQQFF,TGTGCTAGTGGTTTGAACACCCAGGTGCAGCAGTTCTTC,TRBJ2-1,TRBV12-5,NA,NA
CASQITGTSGQETQYF,TGTGCCAGCCAAATTACCGGGACTAGCGGCCAAGAGACCCAGTACTTC,TRBJ2-5,TRBV28,TRBD2,NA
CASSGRSLYYNEQFF,TGTGCCAGCAGCGGGAGGAGCTTGTACTACAATGAGCAGTTCTTC,TRBJ2-1,TRBV6-1,TRBD2,once